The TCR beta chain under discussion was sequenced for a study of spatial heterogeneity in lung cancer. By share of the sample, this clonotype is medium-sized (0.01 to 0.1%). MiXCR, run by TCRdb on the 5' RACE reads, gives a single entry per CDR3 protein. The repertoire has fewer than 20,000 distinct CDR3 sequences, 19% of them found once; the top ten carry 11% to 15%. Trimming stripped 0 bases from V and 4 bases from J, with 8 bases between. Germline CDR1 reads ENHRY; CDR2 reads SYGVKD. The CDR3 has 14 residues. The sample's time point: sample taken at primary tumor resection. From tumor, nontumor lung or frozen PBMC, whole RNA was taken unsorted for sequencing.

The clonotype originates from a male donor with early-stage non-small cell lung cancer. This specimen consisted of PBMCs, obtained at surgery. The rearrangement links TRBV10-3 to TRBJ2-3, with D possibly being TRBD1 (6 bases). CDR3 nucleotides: TGTGCCATCAGTGAGTCGGGGGCCCCAGATACGCAGTATTTT. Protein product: CAISESGAPDTQYF.